The clone carrying this TCR beta chain was picked up many times. Antigen specificity is unknown. The CDR3 totals 17 residues. The ends lost 4 bases at V and 8 bases at J; junction bases unmatched: 10. The germline V gene encodes CDR1 MNHEY and CDR2 SVGAGI. Unique molecular identifier tags were affixed to discrete cDNA molecules. One entry per CDR3 protein results from TCRdb running MiXCR on the 5' RACE reads. This sample has tens of thousands of distinct CDR3 sequences, with around 3.9% found just once. These data originate in a study of early T cells in non-severe SARS-CoV-2 infection. Study-wide findings and caveats: The VDJdb matching leaned toward anti-spike CD8 responses and overlooked private and CD4 specificities.

This sequence was found in an adult who was a healthcare worker with PCR-confirmed SARS-CoV-2 infection or an uninfected control (not recorded which). This chain joins TRBV6-5 and TRBJ2-1; 14 nucleotides match TRBD2. The sample was whole blood. CDR3 protein: CASSSRLAGGPVHEQFF. The CDR3 DNA reads TGTGCCAGCAGTTCCCGACTAGCGGGAGGGCCAGTCCATGAGCAGTTCTTC.